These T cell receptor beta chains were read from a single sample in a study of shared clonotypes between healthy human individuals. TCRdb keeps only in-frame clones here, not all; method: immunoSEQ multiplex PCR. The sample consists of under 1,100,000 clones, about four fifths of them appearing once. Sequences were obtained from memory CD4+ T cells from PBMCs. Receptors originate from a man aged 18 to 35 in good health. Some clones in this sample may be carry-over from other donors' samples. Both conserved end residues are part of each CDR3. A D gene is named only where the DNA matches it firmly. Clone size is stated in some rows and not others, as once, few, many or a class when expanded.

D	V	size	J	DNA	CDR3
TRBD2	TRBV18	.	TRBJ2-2	TGTGCCAGCTCACCACAGCGGGAGGGTCCGAACACCGGGGAGCTGTTTTTT	CASSPQREGPNTGELFF
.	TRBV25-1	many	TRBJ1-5	TGTGCCAGTCAAGGAGGAGGGAGCGATCAGCCCCAGCATTTT	CASQGGGSDQPQHF
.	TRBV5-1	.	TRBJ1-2	TGCGCCAGCAGACTGGCTAACTATGGCTACACCTTC	CASRLANYGYTF
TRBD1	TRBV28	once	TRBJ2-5	TGTGCCAGCAGTAAAGACAGGGGGGGCGAGACCCAGTACTTC	CASSKDRGGETQYF
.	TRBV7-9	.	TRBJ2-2	TGTGCCAGCAGCCGCGGGTCTAACACCGGGGAGCTGTTTTTT	CASSRGSNTGELFF
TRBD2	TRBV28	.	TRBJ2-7	TGTGCCAGCAGTTTAACCGGCGGGGGACCAGGACTCTACGAGCAGTACTTC	CASSLTGGGPGLYEQYF
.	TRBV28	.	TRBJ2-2	TGTGCCAGCAATCGCGGTCAAACCAGGACCGGGGAGCTGTTTTTT	CASNRGQTRTGELFF
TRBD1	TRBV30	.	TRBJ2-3	TGTGCCTGGAGTTCCGGGACAGGGGGCACAGATACGCAGTATTTT	CAWSSGTGGTDTQYF
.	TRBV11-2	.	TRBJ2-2	TGTGCCAGCAGCCTAGGAAAGGGATTCGGGGGCACCGGGGAGCTGTTTTTT	CASSLGKGFGGTGELFF
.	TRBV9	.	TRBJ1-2	TGTGCCAGCAGCGTCGGGCTGACAGAGGCTAACTATGGCTACACCTTC	CASSVGLTEANYGYTF
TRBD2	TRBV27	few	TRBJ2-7	TGTGCCAGCAAGCGCACGGGGGGACCCTACGAGCAGTACTTC	CASKRTGGPYEQYF
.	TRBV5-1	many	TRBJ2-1	TGCGCCAGCAGCGCGGACAGCGAGCAGTTCTTC	CASSADSEQFF
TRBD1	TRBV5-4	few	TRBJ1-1	TGTGCCAGCAGCCAGGGGGGAACGAACACTGAAGCTTTCTTT	CASSQGGTNTEAFF
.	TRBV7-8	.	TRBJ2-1	TGTGCCAGCAGCCATGGGACTGGGGGCTACAATGAGCAGTTCTTC	CASSHGTGGYNEQFF
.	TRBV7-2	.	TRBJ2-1	TGTGCCAGCAGCTTAGACTTCTTTACCTACAATGAGCAGTTCTTC	CASSLDFFTYNEQFF
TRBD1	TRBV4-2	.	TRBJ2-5	TGTGCCAGCAGCCAAGGGCAGGGGGCAATGGGCCAAGAGACCCAGTACTTC	CASSQGQGAMGQETQYF
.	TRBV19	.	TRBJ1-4	TGTGCCACCAGGCGGGGGGCCGCAACTAATGAAAAACTGTTTTTT	CATRRGAATNEKLFF
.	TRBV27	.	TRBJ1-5	TGTGCCAGCAGCACAATGGGGAGCCAGCCCCAGCATTTT	CASSTMGSQPQHF
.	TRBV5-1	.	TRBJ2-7	TGCGCCAGCAGCTTCGACGGGACCCCTTCAAACTCCTACGAGCAGTACTTC	CASSFDGTPSNSYEQYF
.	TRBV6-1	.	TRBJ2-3	TGTGCCAGCAATCGGAACGGGGGAGATACGCAGTATTTT	CASNRNGGDTQYF
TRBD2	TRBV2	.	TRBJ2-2	TGTGCCAGCAGATCCTGGGCTAGCGGGAGTAAGGGAACCGGGGAGCTGTTTTTT	CASRSWASGSKGTGELFF
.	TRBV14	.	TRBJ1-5	TGTGCCAGCAGCCAATCACTTAATCAGCCCCAGCATTTT	CASSQSLNQPQHF
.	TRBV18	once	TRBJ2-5	TGTGCCAGCTCACCAATTACAGGGACTCGGGAGACCCAGTACTTC	CASSPITGTRETQYF
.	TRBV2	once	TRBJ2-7	TGTGCCAGCAAGGCACAGGCCTACGAGCAGTACTTC	CASKAQAYEQYF
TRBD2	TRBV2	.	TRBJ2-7	TGTGCCAGCAGTGAAGGGGAGGGTGGCGAGCAGTACTTC	CASSEGEGGEQYF
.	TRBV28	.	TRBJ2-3	TGTGCCAGCAGCCCCGGGGGCACAGATACGCAGTATTTT	CASSPGGTDTQYF
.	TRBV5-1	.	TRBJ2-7	TGCGCCAGCAGCATAGGGGGGCTCTTATCCTACGAGCAGTACTTC	CASSIGGLLSYEQYF
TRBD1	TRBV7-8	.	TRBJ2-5	TGTGCCAGCAGCTCTTGGACAGGGGTCCCCCAAGAGACCCAGTACTTC	CASSSWTGVPQETQYF
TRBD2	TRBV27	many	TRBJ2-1	TGTGCCAGCAGTTTCACTAGCGGGAGGAATGAGCAGTTCTTC	CASSFTSGRNEQFF
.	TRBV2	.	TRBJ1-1	TGTGCCAGCATTTTAGAAGGCAAAAGTGGGGAAGCTTTCTTT	CASILEGKSGEAFF
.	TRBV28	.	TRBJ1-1	TGTGCCAGCTCGAGGCCTCCCCCCTGGCACACTGAAGCTTTCTTT	CASSRPPPWHTEAFF